The 14 T cell receptor beta chains given below trace back to one sample, sequenced in a study of shared clonotypes between healthy human individuals. TCRdb's table, derived via immunoSEQ multiplex PCR, lists solely in-frame clones and lacks some. The sample comprises approximately 500,000 clones, 79% of which are singletons, and 10% to 15% rests with the top ten. The sample taken for sequencing was PBMCs. The source is a woman aged 40 to 50 in good health. Some clones in this sample may be carry-over from other donors' samples.

The rearrangement links TRBV2 to TRBJ2-1, with D maybe TRBD2 (6 bases). Trimming left V 7 bases short and J 0 bases short, with 16 bases between. The CDR3 is 16 residues long. Germline lookup yields CDR1 SNHLY and CDR2 FYNNEI. CDR3 sequence: CASNVWGGSSYNEQFF. The CDR3 region has the DNA TGTGCCAGCAACGTATGGGGAGGCAGCTCCTACAATGAGCAGTTCTTC.

The chain has TRBV30 and TRBJ1-2, with D possibly matching TRBD1 (6 bases). The germline CDR1 and CDR2 sequences are GTSNPN and SVGIG (reference sequence). The CDR3 runs to 15 residues. Trimming pared 3 bases from V and 7 bases from J, leaving 21 bases between. The CDR3 loop reads CAWRETGHLWGGYTF. For the CDR3, the DNA is TGTGCCTGGAGAGAGACGGGACATCTCTGGGGTGGCTACACCTTC.

The rearrangement joins TRBV5-1 to TRBJ2-5; maybe TRBD1 (6 bases). This CDR3 has 14 amino acids. CDR1 is SGHRS, CDR2 YFSETQ, per germline. V dropped 4 bases and J dropped 6 bases, with 16 bases sitting between them. The CDR3 sequence: CASSPDSPQKTQYF. The DNA for the CDR3 is TGCGCCAGCAGCCCGGACAGTCCGCAGAAGACCCAGTACTTC.

V usage is TRBV27 and J usage is TRBJ1-4, with a tentative D call TRBD1 (5 bases). Trimming removed 8 bases at V and 1 base at J, with 20 bases between. This CDR3 is 17 amino acids long. The germline gives CDR1 MNHEY, CDR2 SMNVEV (reference sequence). CDR3 DNA sequence: TGTGCCAGCTCCAGTTGGGGGGGTGAGGTAACTAATGAAAAACTGTTTTTT. Protein product: CASSSWGGEVTNEKLFF. The full variable domain, its missing parts supplied by reference TRBV27 and TRBJ1-4, is EAQVTQNPRYLITVTGKKLTVTCSQNMNHEYMSWYRQDPGLGLRQIYYSMNVEVTDKGDVPEGYKVSRKEKRNFPLILESPSPNQTSLYFCASSSWGGEVTNEKLFFGSGTQLSVL.

The genes are TRBV5-1 and TRBJ2-7; no clear D. CDR3 length: 14 amino acids. V shed 1 base and J shed 1 base, with 9 bases lying between them. Looked up from germline, CDR1 is SGHRS and CDR2 is YFSETQ. CDR3 sequence (DNA): TGCGCCAGCAGCTTGCTACGAGCTTCCTACGAGCAGTACTTC. Translation gives CASSLLRASYEQYF.

This chain connects TRBV5-1 to TRBJ2-7; TRBD2 matches at 7 bases. The CDR3 runs 15 residues. The V gene end was trimmed by 0 bases and the J gene end by 4 bases; junction bases not matched to a gene: 7. Germline V gene data show CDR1 as SGHRS and CDR2 as YFSETQ. As DNA, the CDR3 is TGCGCCAGCAGCTTGGTGGGGGAGGGCCTTTACGAGCAGTACTTC. Amino acid sequence: CASSLVGEGLYEQYF.

The chain links TRBV19 to TRBJ2-3, with 7 bases matching TRBD1. CDR3 length: 15 residues. V dropped 5 bases and J dropped 2; count of bases not matched to a gene: 7. CDR1 and CDR2 (germline): LNHDA, SQIVND (reference sequence). CDR3 protein: CASSSQGTDTDTQYF. In nucleotides, the CDR3 is TGTGCCAGTAGTTCACAAGGGACAGACACAGATACGCAGTATTTT.

J is TRBJ2-3 and V is TRBV10-1, with TRBD1 matching 10 bases. V lost 5 bases, J lost 2 bases, and 4 bases stayed unmatched. This CDR3 is built from 15 residues. Germline lookup yields CDR1 WNHNN and CDR2 SYGVQD (reference sequence). In DNA, the CDR3 is TGCGCCAGCAGTTCGGACAGGGGGAACACAGATACGCAGTATTTT. Translating it yields CASSSDRGNTDTQYF.

V usage is TRBV10-3 and J usage is TRBJ2-1; 13 bases line up with TRBD2. This CDR3 is built from 15 residues. J gave up 8 bases and V 6 bases, and 7 bases lay outside the gene matches. Germline values: CDR1 ENHRY, CDR2 SYGVKD. For the CDR3, the DNA is TGTGCCATCAGCCGGACTAGCGGGAGTTCATATGAGCAGTTCTTC. This gives the protein CAISRTSGSSYEQFF.

This rearrangement joins TRBV14 to TRBJ2-7, with D tentatively TRBD2 (6 bases). This CDR3 has 17 residues. V lost 2 bases, J lost 2 bases, and 19 bases lay in between. Per germline, CDR1 SGHDN and CDR2 FVKESK. The CDR3: CASSQYRDSTATYEQYF. The CDR3, as DNA: TGTGCCAGCAGCCAATACCGGGACTCTACAGCGACCTACGAGCAGTACTTC.

The chain joins TRBV2 to TRBJ2-3, with a weak D call TRBD2 (5 bases). The germline gives CDR1 SNHLY, CDR2 FYNNEI. Trimming removed 4 bases at V and 1 base at J, with 9 bases between. CDR3 size: 14 residues. The CDR3 is CASSGERGTDTQYF. CDR3 nucleotide sequence: TGTGCCAGCAGTGGGGAGAGGGGCACAGATACGCAGTATTTT. The complete variable domain, with remaining parts taken from reference TRBV2 and TRBJ2-3, reads EPEVTQTPSHQVTQMGQEVILRCVPISNHLYFYWYRQILGQKVEFLVSFYNNEISEKSEIFDDQFSVERPDGSNFTLKIRSTKLEDSAMYFCASSGERGTDTQYFGPGTRLTVL.

The chain recombines TRBV5-1 with TRBJ2-5; D is undetermined. V was cut by 2 bases and J by 5 bases, with 10 bases left in between. The CDR3 has 13 amino acids. Germline assignment: CDR1 SGHRS and CDR2 YFSETQ. CDR3 coding DNA: TGCGCCAGCAGCTTAGGTAGCCATGAGACCCAGTACTTC. It translates to CASSLGSHETQYF.

This clone has a handful of counts. The rearrangement uses TRBV25-1 and TRBJ2-7, with 8 bases fitting TRBD1. Losses at the gene ends were 1 base for V and 4 bases for J; bases not matched to a gene: 12. Germline-derived CDR1 and CDR2 are MGHDK and SYGVNS. This CDR3 region has 17 residues. The CDR3 reads CASSELGVNRGSYEQYF. The DNA for the CDR3 is TGTGCCAGCAGTGAATTGGGGGTTAACAGGGGGTCGTACGAGCAGTACTTC.

This clone came up a few times. The rearrangement links TRBV5-1 to TRBJ1-4; no clear D. This CDR3 comprises 12 residues. Per germline, CDR1 SGHRS and CDR2 YFSETQ. V gave up 2 bases and J gave up 7 bases, with 6 bases separating them. The CDR3 bases are TGCGCCAGCAGCTTCCGAGGTGAAAAACTGTTTTTT. As protein: CASSFRGEKLFF.